Described below is a single T cell receptor beta chain sequence and its context. This specimen belongs to a study of blood T cell repertoires in COVID-19. About the research overall: Sites in the United States, Italy and Spain provided acute and convalescent COVID-19 samples. PBMCs, B-cell-depleted T cells, or T cells provided the cDNA or gDNA that made up the material.

Deletions cut 5 bases from V and 5 bases from J, with 10 bases between. CDR3 length: 13 residues. In the authors' methods: Estimated nucleated cell counts came from reference gene primer amplification. The assay was immunoSEQ multiplex PCR, and TCRdb's table has in-frame clones only and misses some. The V and J calls and clone size are taken from that table; D and trimming were inferred from the DNA. This table holds fewer than 40,000 clones, 89% found once. The specimen sequenced was peripheral blood. The clonotype was recovered from a man older than 75 with acute or convalescent COVID-19. V gene TRBV12-3 or TRBV12-4 combines with J gene TRBJ1-5; D not certain. The CDR3 DNA reads TGTGCCAGCAGTCCAGTGGCGGATCAGCCCCAGCATTTT. Residues: CASSPVADQPQHF.